This entry lists 6 T cell receptor beta chains sequenced from one sample in a study of PD-1 blockade in classical Hodgkin lymphoma. TCRdb's copy holds only in-frame clones and misses some; the assay was immunoSEQ multiplex PCR. This repertoire shows thousands of clones, 84% found once; its top ten account for 25% to 35%. Patients all relapsed after autologous stem cell transplantation, and there was variation in brentuximab vedotin exposure. The specimen comprised peripheral blood mononuclear cells (PBMCs), sampled at baseline. These receptor sequences come from a human donor with classical Hodgkin lymphoma.

The V call is TRBV5-6, the J call TRBJ2-1; the match to TRBD2 covers 7 bases. Germline V lookup: CDR1 SGHDT, CDR2 YYEEEE. The CDR3 runs to 13 residues. The V and J ends lost 4 bases and 15 bases, in that order; junction bases with no gene match: 13. CDR3 sequence reads: CASSDRRAGVPFF. CDR3 DNA: TGTGCCAGCAGCGACAGACGGGCGGGAGTGCCGTTCTTC.

This chain links TRBV5-4 with TRBJ2-2, with TRBD1 as a possible D gene (5 bases). Germline V lookup: CDR1 SGHNT, CDR2 YYREEE (reference sequence). The V gene lost 4 bases and the J gene lost 2 bases, with 21 bases spanning the gap. The CDR3 extends over 18 amino acids. CDR3 coding DNA: TGTGCCAGCAGCCTGATGAGAACCGACAGCTCCAACACCGGGGAGCTGTTTTTT. Its protein is CASSLMRTDSSNTGELFF.

The rearrangement joins TRBV10-2 to TRBJ2-5; D might be TRBD2 (5 bases). The J call is uncertain, as TRBJ2-7 better fits the DNA end. This CDR3 region has 13 residues. Germline CDR1 reads WSHSY; CDR2 reads SAAADI. The DNA of the CDR3 is TGCGCCAGCAGTGACAGGACTGACTACGAGCAGTACTTC. Translation gives CASSDRTDYEQYF.

The V call is TRBV9, the J call TRBJ2-5, with 9 nucleotides matching TRBD1. CDR1 and CDR2 from the germline V gene are SGDLS and YYNGEE. The length of the CDR3 is 15 residues. The V gene end was trimmed by 4 bases and the J gene end by 5 bases; junction bases not matched to a gene: 9. The chain's CDR3 is CASSRNRGLWETQYF. DNA for the CDR3: TGTGCCAGCAGCCGGAACAGGGGGCTGTGGGAGACCCAGTACTTC.

This sequence joins TRBV5-6 and TRBJ2-7; D unresolved. V lost 0 bases, J lost 0 bases, and 7 bases lay in between. CDR1 is SGHDT and CDR2 is YYEEEE in the germline V gene. The CDR3 sequence is 14 residues long. In nucleotides, the CDR3 is TGTGCCAGCAGCTTGGACTTGAGCTCCTACGAGCAGTACTTC. Translation: CASSLDLSSYEQYF.

The chain links TRBV18 to TRBJ2-1, with 11 bases lining up with TRBD1. Germline CDR1 reads KGHSH; CDR2 reads LQKENI. The length of the CDR3 is 14 residues. Trimming took 6 bases from V and 6 from J; bases not matched to a gene: 4. The CDR3 region has the DNA TGTGCCAGCTCTCGGGACAGGGGGGCCAATGAGCAGTTCTTC. This sequence encodes CASSRDRGANEQFF. Full variable domain (remainder filled in from reference TRBV18 and TRBJ2-1): NAGVMQNPRHLVRRRGQEARLRCSPMKGHSHVYWYRQLPEEGLKFMVYLQKENIIDESGMPKERFSAEFPKEGPSILRIQQVVRGDSAAYFCASSRDRGANEQFFGPGTRLTVL.